This T cell receptor beta chain stems from a study of early T cells in non-severe SARS-CoV-2 infection (dated by TCRdb to the early 2020s). Regarding the study in general: Bulk RNA from unsorted whole blood was used for TCR sequencing, so alpha and beta chains could not be paired. Overall results and qualifications from the work: VDJdb matching was skewed toward anti-spike CD8 responses and likely underestimated virus-specific expansions, missing private and CD4 specificities.

Receptor libraries were prepared by 5' RACE. The sample was run on a NextSeq 500. The TCR library protocol attached unique molecular identifiers to individual cDNA molecules to correct for sequencing error and PCR bias. Both TCR alpha and beta chains were sequenced, and tight co-correlation was observed between alpha and beta sequence abundances in each sample. For the original study's pipeline: Decombinator V4 was used to perform V gene, J gene and CDR3 annotation of TCR sequences. Expanded TCRs were defined as changing significantly between any two time points under a Poisson model with p below 0.0001. Abundances of TCRs were expressed as counts per million after normalisation to the total number of TCRs sequenced in each sample. TRAV1-2 paired with TRAJ12, TRAJ20 or TRAJ33 defined MAIT TCRs, while TRAV10 paired with TRAJ18 defined iNKT TCRs. VDJdb, accessed on 1 November 2021, was searched for TCRs annotated for CMV, EBV and SARS-CoV-2, and TCRs annotated for more than one antigen were excluded. Using fastp trimming at Q25 and MiXCR clonotype assembly, TCRdb reanalyzed the public sequencing data and kept in-frame beta chains. Duplicate CDR3 protein sequences are folded into a single record with the most common DNA and genes. The V and J calls, along with clone size, are taken from TCRdb and not from the paper's own processing. Counted in this sample were about 68,000 distinct CDR3 sequences; 9.5% to 13% of them appeared once. Of the sample, about 6.4% is held by the ten largest clones.

Measured from the cysteine to the phenylalanine, the CDR3 is 20 residues long. Just CDR3 DNA is preserved here, 60 bases in frame from base 1. V is cut back by 2 bases and J by 0 bases, with 11 bases in the junction unmatched. CDR1 and CDR2 were assigned from the germline V gene as MGHDK and SYGVNS. This clonotype was counted only a few times. The antigen it recognizes is unknown. No qualities accompany the bases; no much larger clone lies one base away. A case-control design nested within a healthcare worker cohort in London, UK, was used, with weekly nasopharyngeal swab PCR tests and blood sampling performed. Healthcare workers were enrolled in the week of the UK lockdown, from 23 to 31 March 2020, and were followed every week for up to roughly 15 weeks.

Specimen: whole blood. This clonotype originated in an adult who was a healthcare worker with PCR-confirmed SARS-CoV-2 infection or an uninfected control (not recorded which). In this chain, TRBV25-1 is recombined with TRBJ2-2, with 11 bases in between that match TRBD2. The CDR3 is CASSETPGTSGYANTGELFF. The bases are TGTGCCAGCAGTGAAACACCCGGGACTAGCGGCTATGCGAACACCGGGGAGCTGTTTTTT.